Following are 19 T cell receptor beta chains from one sample sequenced in a study of cytomegalovirus exposure and HLA in healthy donors. Primers for the PCR totalled 60 Vbeta and 13 Jbeta. Sequencing used immunoSEQ multiplex PCR; TCRdb keeps in-frame clones, though not all of them. Of 150,000 to 200,000 clones listed, around three quarters are singletons. Specimen: PBMCs. These receptors were obtained from a man aged 35 to 55 in good health and CMV-seronegative.

The chain has TRBV6-5 and TRBJ1-5; no reliable D call. V was clipped by 6 bases and J by 4 bases, with 16 bases between them. This CDR3 has 15 residues. CDR1 is MNHEY and CDR2 is SVGAGI in the germline V gene. The chain's CDR3 is CASRGRGPGNQPQHF. Written as DNA, the CDR3 is TGTGCCAGCAGGGGCCGGGGTCCCGGGAATCAGCCCCAGCATTTT.

This sequence joins TRBV27 and TRBJ2-2; TRBD2 agrees at 9 bases. The CDR3 length is 18 residues. Germline CDR1 reads MNHEY; CDR2 reads SMNVEV (reference sequence). Trimming took 3 bases from V and 3 from J; bases not matched to a gene: 11. CDR3 in amino acids: CASSFRTSLAGHTGELFF. The DNA for the CDR3 is TGTGCCAGCAGTTTTCGCACATCTCTAGCGGGACACACCGGGGAGCTGTTTTTT.

V usage is TRBV19 and J usage is TRBJ2-1, with D tentatively TRBD2 (5 bases). Germline CDR1 reads LNHDA; CDR2 reads SQIVND (reference sequence). The CDR3 is made up of 16 amino acids. Trimming shortened V by 5 bases and J by 1 base, and 15 bases separated the two germline ends. CDR3 amino acids: CASSSTARGSYNEQFF. For the CDR3, the DNA is TGTGCCAGTAGTTCGACGGCCCGAGGGTCCTACAATGAGCAGTTCTTC. Supplemented by reference TRBV19 and TRBJ2-1, the full variable domain reads DGGITQSPKYLFRKEGQNVTLSCEQNLNHDAMYWYRQDPGQGLRLIYYSQIVNDFQKGDIAEGYSVSREKKESFPLTVTSAQKNPTAFYLCASSSTARGSYNEQFFGPGTRLTVL.

V and J are TRBV7-2 and TRBJ1-1; D call uncertain. In germline, CDR1 is SGHTA, CDR2 FQGNSA. With 2 bases removed from V and 5 bases from J, the gap between germline ends came to 18 bases. This CDR3 region has 16 residues. The CDR3 loop reads CASSLYRAQRDTEAFF. CDR3 in DNA: TGTGCCAGCAGCTTATATAGGGCCCAGCGGGATACTGAAGCTTTCTTT.

This sequence joins TRBV4-3 and TRBJ1-2, with TRBD1 as a possible D gene (5 bases). The germline V and J ends were trimmed by 1 base and 4 bases, with 13 bases remaining between them. CDR3 length: 15 residues. The germline V gene encodes CDR1 LGHNA and CDR2 YSLEER. CDR3 in DNA: TGCGCCAGCAGCCAAGGACAGCGAGCGCCCTATGGCTACACCTTC. Residues: CASSQGQRAPYGYTF.

J is TRBJ2-5 and V is TRBV4-2; TRBD2 matches 14 bases. After removal of 4 bases from V and 6 bases from J, the junction contained 7 bases not matched to a gene. The V gene's germline CDR1 is LGHNA and CDR2 YNFKEQ. This CDR3 contains 16 residues. CDR3 coding DNA: TGTGCCAGCAGCCCCTGGACTAGCGGGGGGTGGAAGACCCAGTACTTC. Translating it yields CASSPWTSGGWKTQYF.

The table lists this clone with a few counts. The chain recombines TRBV7-3 with TRBJ2-2, with D perhaps TRBD1 (5 bases). The ends were cut back, 1 base at V and 4 bases at J, with 13 bases in the middle. Germline V gene sequence: CDR1 SGHTA, CDR2 FQGTGA. This CDR3 spans 16 amino acids. The CDR3 region has the DNA TGTGCCAGCAGCTTAATGGCAGGGATTGGCACCGGGGAGCTGTTTTTT. Its protein product is CASSLMAGIGTGELFF.

The V call is TRBV5-4, the J call TRBJ1-3; 12 positions match TRBD1. The V and J ends lost 4 bases and 0 bases, in that order; junction bases with no gene match: 8. This CDR3 has 18 residues. Germline V gene sequence: CDR1 SGHNT, CDR2 YYREEE (reference sequence). The CDR3 nucleotides read TGTGCCAGCAGCCTACCCGGGACAGGGGGCGACTCTGGAAACACCATATATTTT. This translates into CASSLPGTGGDSGNTIYF.

Only a few counts were recorded for this clone. V is TRBV6-1 and J is TRBJ1-1, with D uncertain. Germline CDR1 is MNHNS and CDR2 is SASEGT. This CDR3 region has 14 residues. V was pared by 1 base and J by 2 bases, with 8 bases between. In DNA, the CDR3 is TGTGCCAGCAGTGAAGTGGAGCCAAACACTGAAGCTTTCTTT. Its translation is CASSEVEPNTEAFF.

The rearrangement joins TRBV14 to TRBJ2-6, with 9 bases lining up with TRBD2. Trimming removed 1 base from V and 0 bases from J; junction bases left unmatched: 7. CDR3 length equals 19 residues. Per germline, CDR1 SGHDN and CDR2 FVKESK. CDR3 in amino acids: CASSQVFGLASSGANVLTF. For the CDR3, the DNA is TGTGCCAGCAGCCAAGTCTTCGGACTAGCGAGCTCTGGGGCCAACGTCCTGACTTTC.

The chain recombines TRBV7-2 with TRBJ2-1, with 14 bases matching TRBD2. V gave up 5 bases and J gave up 6 bases; unmatched junction bases: 12. CDR3 size: 18 residues. CDR1 is SGHTA, CDR2 FQGNSA, per germline. CDR3 coding DNA: TGTGCCAGCAGCCCGAAAAATTGGGGACTAGCGGGAGTCAATGAGCAGTTCTTC. Protein sequence: CASSPKNWGLAGVNEQFF.

The chain is built from TRBV25-1 and TRBJ2-3; 8 nucleotides line up with TRBD1. The CDR3 runs 14 residues. The junction had 5 bases not matched to a gene; V was cut back by 8 bases and J by 1 base. CDR1 and CDR2 from the germline V gene are MGHDK and SYGVNS. CDR3 in DNA: TGTGCCAGCGGCTGGGGACAGGGCACAGATACGCAGTATTTT. It yields the protein CASGWGQGTDTQYF.

This chain uses TRBV5-4 with TRBJ2-5, with 8 bases identical to TRBD1. Trimming at V came to 4 bases and at J to 5 bases, leaving 10 bases not matched to a gene. Germline CDR1 SGHNT, CDR2 YYREEE (reference sequence). CDR3 length equals 15 residues. CDR3 bases: TGTGCCAGCAGCGGGGCGGACAGGGACTTCGAGACCCAGTACTTC. Protein product: CASSGADRDFETQYF.

This clone was seen more than once but under ten times. This chain connects TRBV19 to TRBJ1-5; D is possibly TRBD1 (5 bases). The CDR3 sequence is 15 residues long. Trimming shortened V by 5 bases and J by 3 bases, and 14 bases separated the two germline ends. The germline V gene has CDR1 LNHDA and CDR2 SQIVND (reference sequence). The CDR3 here is CASSYQGLDNQPQHF. The CDR3 nucleotides read TGTGCCAGTAGTTACCAGGGACTCGACAATCAGCCCCAGCATTTT.

The chain has TRBV2 and TRBJ1-3, with 9 bases aligning to TRBD1. Trimming at V came to 5 bases and at J to 9 bases, leaving 17 bases not matched to a gene. The CDR3 covers 17 residues. The V gene's germline CDR1 is SNHLY and CDR2 FYNNEI. The CDR3, as DNA: TGTGCCAGCAGTCCACTGATAGAGGACAGGGGTGTAGGCACCATATATTTT. It encodes CASSPLIEDRGVGTIYF.

This chain uses TRBV6-5 with TRBJ2-2; 10 positions agree with TRBD2. The CDR3 length is 12 residues. The germline V gene encodes CDR1 MNHEY and CDR2 SVGAGI. Unmatched junction bases numbered 1, after V lost 7 bases and J lost 8 bases. As DNA, the CDR3 is TGTGCCAGCAAGCGGGAGGGTGGGGAGCTGTTTTTT. Translation: CASKREGGELFF.

The CDR3 DNA follows: TGTGCCAGCAGCCCCTACTCGTTAAGCCCCTACGAGCAGTACTTC. Its translation: CASSPYSLSPYEQYF. V gene TRBV14 combines with J gene TRBJ2-7, with unresolved D. This CDR3 comprises 15 residues. Germline V gene data show CDR1 as SGHDN and CDR2 as FVKESK. V lost 4 bases, J lost 2 bases, and 15 bases lay in between.

The chain employs TRBV7-9 and TRBJ1-6; D uncertain. Germline V gene sequence: CDR1 SEHNR, CDR2 FQNEAQ (reference sequence). The V gene lost 2 bases and the J gene lost 5 bases, with 10 bases spanning the gap. The CDR3 loop spans 15 amino acids. The CDR3 nucleotides read TGTGCCAGCAGCTTACTTCAGGTTCATAATTCACCCCTCCACTTT. This gives the protein CASSLLQVHNSPLHF.

As DNA, the CDR3 is TGTGCCAGCAGTTTCTCAGGGGTCGGCTATGGCTACACCTTC. Amino acids: CASSFSGVGYGYTF. The chain recombines TRBV27 with TRBJ1-2, with D possibly being TRBD1 (6 bases). V was shortened by 3 bases and J by 4 bases, with 12 bases between the two germline ends. Germline V gives CDR1 MNHEY, CDR2 SMNVEV (reference sequence). CDR3 size: 14 residues.